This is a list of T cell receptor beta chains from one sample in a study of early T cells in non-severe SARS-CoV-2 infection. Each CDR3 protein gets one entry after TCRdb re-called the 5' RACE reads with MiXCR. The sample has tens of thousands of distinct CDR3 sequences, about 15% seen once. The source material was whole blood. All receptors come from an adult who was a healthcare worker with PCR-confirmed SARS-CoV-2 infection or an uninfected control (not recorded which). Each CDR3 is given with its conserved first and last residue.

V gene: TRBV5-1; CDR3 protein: CASSRVNNSPLHF
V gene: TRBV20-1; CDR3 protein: CSAGDRNYYEQYF
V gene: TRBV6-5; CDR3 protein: CASSQFKTGQGQFF
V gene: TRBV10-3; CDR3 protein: CAISTPPGLAEWNTDTQYF
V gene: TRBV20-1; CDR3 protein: CSARDQEGPYNEQFF
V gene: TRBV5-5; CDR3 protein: CASSLWDPTDTQYF
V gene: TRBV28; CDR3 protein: CASSLGQSYGYTF
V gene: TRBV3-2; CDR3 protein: CASAAGGDTQYF
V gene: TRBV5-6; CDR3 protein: CASSLSARSLTGELFF
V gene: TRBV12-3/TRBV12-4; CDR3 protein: CASSQGTNTGELFF
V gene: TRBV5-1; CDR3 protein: CASSAGTSWREDTQYF
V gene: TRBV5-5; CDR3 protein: CASSLQGSATYEQYF
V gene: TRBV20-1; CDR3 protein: CSARDFRGQGLGEQYF
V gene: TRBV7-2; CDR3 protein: CASSSDSTSLAEQYF
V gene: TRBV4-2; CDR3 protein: CASSQANYNSYNEQFF
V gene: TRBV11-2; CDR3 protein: CASSSSPGAYNEQFF
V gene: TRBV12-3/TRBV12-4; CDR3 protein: CASSAGDGLARESYEQYF
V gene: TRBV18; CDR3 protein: CASSRLDSYNEQFF
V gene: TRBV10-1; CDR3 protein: CASSESTGRSGNTIYF
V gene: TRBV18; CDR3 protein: CASSDMTSGSGETQYF
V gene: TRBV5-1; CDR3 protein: CASSIDRPHGNEQFF
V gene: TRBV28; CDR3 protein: CASILDITGGGYTF
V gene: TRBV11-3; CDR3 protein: CASSSTQGKGELFF
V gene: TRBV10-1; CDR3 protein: CASPGTGGDEQYF
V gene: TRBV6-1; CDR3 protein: CASSEAGANYGYTF
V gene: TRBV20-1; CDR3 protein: CSAPTSGRTDTQYF
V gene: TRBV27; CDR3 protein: CASSLQIAGLGTDTQYF
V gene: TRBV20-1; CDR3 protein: CSAYFRAGMEQFF
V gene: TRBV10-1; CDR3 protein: CASVPSPAGNTIYF
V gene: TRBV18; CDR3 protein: CASSRRDTIYF
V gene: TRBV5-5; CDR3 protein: CASSLMQGADYGYTF
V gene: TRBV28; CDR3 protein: CASSLGNTIYF
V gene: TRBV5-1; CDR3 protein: CASSLEQGRQPQHF
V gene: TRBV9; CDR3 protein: CATWGLNTGELFF
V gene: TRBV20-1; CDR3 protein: CSAIGPQGVLDGYTF
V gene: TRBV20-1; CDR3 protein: CSAKITGGAGTQYF
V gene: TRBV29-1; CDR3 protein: CSVRTLGANVLTF
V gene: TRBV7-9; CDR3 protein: CASSYSNQPQHF
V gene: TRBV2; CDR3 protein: CASSEIDTQYF
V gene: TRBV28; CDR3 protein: CASSFPDAVNYGYTF
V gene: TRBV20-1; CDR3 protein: CSAKNSYEQYF